The present entry profiles one T cell receptor beta chain with its context. What it binds is unknown. Specified treatment: oral pan-JAK inhibitor, 5-10 mg twice daily. The study team obtained lesional scalp punch biopsies and peripheral blood from alopecia areata patients. RNA was extracted and reverse transcribed into cDNA as the sequencing template. The method was immunoSEQ multiplex PCR; TCRdb's version includes in-frame clones alone and lacks a portion of them. The sample lists approximately 7,400 clones; roughly 67% were seen once. This sample was included in a study of CD8+ T cells in alopecia areata. Study findings and constraints: Uncertainty about whether baseline CD8+ expansion is linked to response remains, with one nonresponder. On tofacitinib, scalp and blood still held many of the expanded lesional clones. The study found tofacitinib significantly decreased scalp clonality and expanded CD8+ clones among the top 100.

Germline V gene sequence: CDR1 SGHRS, CDR2 YFSETQ. The CDR3 runs 14 residues. The V end was cut by 4 bases, the J end by 3 bases, with 11 bases between. The material sequenced was skin, taken at week 4, from a patient treated with tofacitinib. The receptor comes from a human donor with alopecia areata. V is TRBV5-1 and J is TRBJ2-1; tentative D call: TRBD1 (5 bases). CDR3 amino acids: CASSRAQGYNEQFF. For the CDR3, the DNA is TGCGCCAGCAGCAGGGCGCAGGGCTACAATGAGCAGTTCTTC. The complete variable domain, with remaining parts taken from reference TRBV5-1 and TRBJ2-1, reads KAGVTQTPRYLIKTRGQQVTLSCSPISGHRSVSWYQQTPGQGLQFLFEYFSETQRNKGNFPGRFSGRQFSNSRSEMNVSTLELGDSALYLCASSRAQGYNEQFFGPGTRLTVL.